This T cell receptor (beta chain) was sequenced during a study of T cells in Graves' hyperthyroidism and ophthalmopathy. The source material, RNA transcripts, was used to amplify TCR beta CDR3 regions. During a first-round RT-PCR of the TCR CDR3, the HTBI primer set was used. TCRdb reprocessed the multiplex PCR reads with MiXCR, giving one entry per CDR3 protein. The table records some 550,000 distinct CDR3 sequences, around 21% of them present only once. If no ophthalmopathy progression occurred within 18 months, Graves' hyperthyroidism was stable. Together with thyroid ultrasound, orbital computed tomography, serum thyroxine and TRAb, clinical symptoms were used for diagnoses. The receptor was isolated from a man between 18 and 35 years old with Graves' hyperthyroidism. The source material was blood.

The CDR3 DNA is TGCAGCACGGGGGCTATAGGGGAGACCCAGTACTTC. This codes for CSTGAIGETQYF. The chain recombines TRBV29-1 with TRBJ2-5; D possibly uses TRBD1 or TRBD2 (6 bases each). The CDR3 is 12 residues long. Germline CDR1 SQVTM, CDR2 ANQGSEA. The V gene lost 8 bases and the J gene lost 5 bases, with 15 bases spanning the gap.